This T cell receptor beta chain was retrieved from a study of beta chain features in type 1 diabetes. Study conclusions and caveats: In every one of the four CD4+ subsets, TCRB CDR3s were moderately but significantly shorter in Type 1 diabetes patients.

This clone was detected a few times. The antigen is not known. Expressed TCRB transcripts were sequenced because the isolated RNA had all been reverse transcribed beforehand. The table came from immunoSEQ multiplex PCR; TCRdb's copy has only in-frame clones and leaves some out. Here the sample spans some 240,000 clones, roughly 17% being singletons. With V trimmed by 4 bases and J by 0 bases, 1 base remained unmatched. This CDR3 contains 13 residues. CDR1 and CDR2 from the germline V gene are SQVTM and ANQGSEA. Sequencing input: naive CD4+ T cells from blood. The chain couples TRBV29-1 to TRBJ2-7, with 9 bases fitting TRBD2. The origin of this receptor is a man aged 25-40 years with type 1 diabetes. The CDR3: CSVGGRASYEQYF. CDR3 in DNA: TGCAGCGTTGGCGGGAGGGCCTCCTACGAGCAGTACTTC.